This T cell receptor beta chain was captured in a study of response to subunit inactivated influenza vaccine. TCRdb re-called the RT-PCR reads through MiXCR, storing one row per CDR3 protein. The table has 650,000 to 850,000 distinct CDR3 sequences, around 13% seen once. Study-wide findings and caveats: There was a suggestion from the authors that each seasonal influenza vaccination recruits few new T cells.

This clonotype was counted only a few times. What it recognizes is unknown. CDR3 length: 13 residues. V was shortened by 4 bases and J by 0 bases, with 7 bases between the two germline ends. Germline lookup yields CDR1 MDHEN and CDR2 SYDVKM. This receptor was obtained from a man aged 50 or older who received an inactivated influenza vaccine. The genes are TRBV28 and TRBJ2-7; D is undetermined. This material consisted of PBMCs from blood, taken around two weeks before vaccination. CDR3 residues: CASSYKNSYEQYF. DNA of the CDR3: TGTGCCAGCAGTTACAAAAACTCCTACGAGCAGTACTTC.